The rows below give T cell receptor beta chains drawn from one sample of a study of cytomegalovirus exposure and HLA in healthy donors. Repertoires were generated with immunoSEQ multiplex PCR, while TCRdb's copy carries only in-frame clones and drops some. The table includes some 130,000 clones, 79% detected once. The sample taken for sequencing was PBMCs. Receptor source: a man between 18 and 29 years old in good health and CMV-seronegative. CDR3s include the opening cysteine and the closing phenylalanine or tryptophan. Fields, in order: clone size, CDR3 length, V gene, D gene, J gene, CDR3 protein, CDR3 DNA. A D gene is named only where the DNA matches it firmly. Not every row has a clone size; where given, it reads once, few, many or a size class.

>.|15|TRBV2|TRBD1|TRBJ2-7
CASSFYDLLGQGALF
TGTGCCAGCAGTTTCTACGATCTCCTCGGACAGGGCGCTCTCTTC
>.|18|TRBV16|.|TRBJ1-5
CASSQSPGDSYSNQPQHF
TGTGCCAGCAGCCAATCGCCGGGAGACAGTTATAGCAATCAGCCCCAGCATTTT
>few|14|TRBV7-2|.|TRBJ2-7
CASSLRAGENEQYF
TGTGCCAGCAGCTTAAGAGCAGGGGAGAACGAGCAGTACTTC
>once|16|TRBV11-2|TRBD1|TRBJ2-3
CASSPGRGGVADTQYF
TGTGCCAGCAGCCCGGGGCGAGGGGGCGTCGCAGATACGCAGTATTTT
>once|13|TRBV2|.|TRBJ1-5
CASSVRGNQPQHF
TGTGCCAGCAGTGTGCGGGGGAATCAGCCCCAGCATTTT
>.|15|TRBV28|.|TRBJ2-2
CASMSAAGNTGELFF
TGTGCCAGCATGTCAGCGGCAGGAAACACCGGGGAGCTGTTTTTT
>few|13|TRBV30|.|TRBJ2-7
CAGRLGGRYEQYF
TGTGCCGGCCGGCTGGGCGGGCGATACGAGCAGTACTTC
>.|16|TRBV2|TRBD1|TRBJ1-2
CASSEWAGQGIGGYTF
TGTGCCAGCAGTGAATGGGCGGGACAGGGAATAGGGGGCTACACCTTC
>few|15|TRBV4-1|.|TRBJ2-7
CASSQKHGESDEQYF
TGTGCCAGCAGCCAAAAACACGGGGAGTCCGACGAGCAGTACTTC
>.|18|TRBV9|TRBD1|TRBJ2-3
CASSVDPDTGVPTDTQYF
TGTGCCAGCAGCGTAGACCCCGATACAGGGGTTCCCACAGATACGCAGTATTTT
>once|15|TRBV5-1|.|TRBJ2-5
CASSFGDTVQETQYF
TGCGCCAGCAGCTTTGGGGACACAGTACAAGAGACCCAGTACTTC
>medium-sized|17|TRBV11-2|.|TRBJ2-1
CASSLAGFDRTYNEQFF
TGTGCCAGCAGCCTGGCGGGTTTTGATAGGACCTACAATGAGCAGTTCTTC
>.|11|TRBV19|.|TRBJ2-7
CASSPQGWQYF
TGTGCCAGTAGCCCCCAGGGTTGGCAGTACTTC
>.|13|TRBV7-9|.|TRBJ1-6
CASSVARDSPLHF
TGTGCCAGCAGCGTAGCAAGAGATTCACCCCTCCACTTT
>.|18|TRBV7-9|.|TRBJ1-5
CASSLDSGFLGENQPQHF
TGTGCCAGCAGCTTAGACAGTGGGTTTTTAGGGGAAAATCAGCCCCAGCATTTT
>few|14|TRBV9|.|TRBJ1-2
CASSGVRGNYGYTF
TGTGCCAGCAGCGGGGTACGGGGTAACTATGGCTACACCTTC
>.|13|TRBV19|.|TRBJ2-1
CASSPDTNNEQFF
TGTGCCAGTAGTCCAGACACAAACAATGAGCAGTTCTTC
>once|12|TRBV7-9|.|TRBJ1-5
CASSTNREPQHF
TGTGCCAGCAGTACGAACAGGGAACCCCAGCATTTT
>once|14|TRBV19|.|TRBJ1-6
CASSGGVLNSPLHF
TGTGCCAGTAGTGGCGGAGTCTTAAATTCACCCCTCCACTTT
>.|13|TRBV11-2|.|TRBJ1-1
CASSPPGSAEAFF
TGTGCCAGCAGCCCCCCCGGGTCAGCAGAAGCTTTCTTT
>.|17|TRBV30|TRBD1|TRBJ1-4
CAWSVSVLRGQGGKLFF
TGTGCCTGGAGTGTTTCGGTTTTAAGGGGGCAAGGAGGAAAACTGTTTTTT
>.|14|TRBV5-1|TRBD1|TRBJ2-2
CASSFTDRPGELFF
TGCGCCAGCAGCTTCACGGACAGGCCCGGGGAGCTGTTTTTT
>once|14|TRBV7-9|.|TRBJ1-2
CASSLVSTLDGYTF
TGTGCCAGCAGCTTAGTGAGCACCCTGGATGGCTACACCTTC
>few|15|TRBV2|TRBD1|TRBJ1-5
CASSGPGTGDQPQHF
TGTGCCAGCAGTGGCCCAGGGACAGGGGATCAGCCCCAGCATTTT
>.|14|TRBV6-6|.|TRBJ1-2
CASSYSTANYGYTF
TGTGCCAGCAGTTACTCGACAGCTAACTATGGCTACACCTTC
>.|13|TRBV14|.|TRBJ2-7
CASSQELGAQQYF
TGTGCCAGCAGCCAAGAGTTAGGGGCCCAGCAGTACTTC
>.|14|TRBV6-5|.|TRBJ2-7
CASSYSVSSYERYF
TGTGCCAGCAGTTACAGCGTGTCCTCCTACGAGCGGTACTTC
>.|16|TRBV7-3|TRBD2|TRBJ2-1
CASSSIAGGSYNEQFF
TGTGCCAGCAGCTCGATAGCGGGGGGTTCCTACAATGAGCAGTTCTTC
>.|13|TRBV2|.|TRBJ2-3
CASSEDTTDTQYF
TGTGCCAGCAGTGAAGACACCACAGATACGCAGTATTTT
>.|12|TRBV19|.|TRBJ2-1
CASSIGSNEQFF
TGTGCCAGTAGTATAGGGAGTAATGAGCAGTTCTTC
>.|13|TRBV19|.|TRBJ1-1
CASSIGGNTEAFF
TGTGCCAGTAGTATAGGCGGGAACACTGAAGCTTTCTTT
>.|16|TRBV7-6|.|TRBJ1-1
CASSMTGGRGSTEAFF
TGTGCCAGCAGCATGACGGGCGGCAGGGGTAGCACTGAAGCTTTCTTT
>.|14|TRBV11-2|TRBD1|TRBJ2-7
CASSLRQGSYEQYF
TGTGCCAGCAGCTTGCGACAGGGTTCCTACGAGCAGTACTTC
>.|15|TRBV5-6|TRBD1|TRBJ1-2
CASSLIRDRVRGYTF
TGTGCCAGCAGCTTGATCAGGGACAGGGTACGTGGCTACACCTTC
>.|13|TRBV15|.|TRBJ1-1
CATGSWRDTEAFF
TGTGCCACCGGAAGTTGGCGGGACACTGAAGCTTTCTTT
>.|14|TRBV30|TRBD1|TRBJ1-5
CAWSGGQGKQPQHF
TGTGCCTGGAGTGGGGGACAGGGCAAACAGCCCCAGCATTTT
>.|19|TRBV7-9|TRBD2|TRBJ2-2
CASSPLGWRGGKNTGELFF
TGTGCCAGCAGCCCTCTCGGCTGGCGGGGGGGCAAGAACACCGGGGAGCTGTTTTTT
>.|16|TRBV29-1|TRBD1|TRBJ1-1
CSVGPRDRNMNTEAFF
TGCAGCGTGGGTCCCCGGGACAGGAATATGAACACTGAAGCTTTCTTT
>once|14|TRBV5-5|TRBD1|TRBJ2-7
CASSFGTGNYEQYF
TGTGCCAGCAGCTTTGGGACAGGGAACTACGAGCAGTACTTC
>.|14|TRBV4-2|.|TRBJ1-3
CASSQLFSGNTIYF
TGTGCCAGCAGCCAATTATTCTCTGGAAACACCATATATTTT
>.|14|TRBV10-1|TRBD1|TRBJ1-2
CAISHQTGGHGYTF
TGCGCCATCTCACATCAGACAGGGGGGCATGGCTACACCTTC
>.|12|TRBV30|.|TRBJ1-2
CAWIRPGGGYTF
TGTGCCTGGATAAGGCCTGGAGGGGGCTACACCTTC
>few|13|TRBV5-1|.|TRBJ2-7
CASSLESPFEQYF
TGCGCCAGCAGCTTGGAATCCCCCTTCGAGCAGTACTTC
>.|17|TRBV11-1|TRBD1|TRBJ2-6
CASSPDRGRSGANVLTF
TGTGCCAGCAGCCCCGACAGGGGGCGGTCTGGGGCCAACGTCCTGACTTTC
>.|16|TRBV5-1|.|TRBJ2-1
CASSLGWGEGHNEQFF
TGCGCCAGCAGCTTGGGCTGGGGGGAAGGCCACAATGAGCAGTTCTTC
>.|14|TRBV5-1|.|TRBJ2-7
CASSLGLGTDEQYF
TGCGCCAGCAGCTTGGGACTTGGCACTGACGAGCAGTACTTC
>.|17|TRBV4-3|.|TRBJ1-1
CASSQVAAANWNTEAFF
TGCGCCAGCAGCCAAGTCGCGGCGGCAAATTGGAACACTGAAGCTTTCTTT
>.|16|TRBV11-2|.|TRBJ2-5
CASSPTPRGSGETQYF
TGTGCCAGCAGCCCGACCCCCAGGGGCTCCGGGGAGACCCAGTACTTC
>.|14|TRBV9|TRBD1|TRBJ1-1
CASSATGAEGEAFF
TGTGCCAGCAGCGCCACAGGGGCCGAGGGAGAAGCTTTCTTT
>.|13|TRBV19|TRBD1|TRBJ2-7
CASSIRDREEQYF
TGTGCCAGTAGTATACGGGACAGGGAAGAGCAGTACTTC
>.|14|TRBV10-3|.|TRBJ1-5
CAISDGRGDQPQHF
TGTGCCATCAGTGATGGCAGGGGAGATCAGCCCCAGCATTTT
>.|13|TRBV18|.|TRBJ1-2
CASSPEQIYGYTF
TGTGCCAGCTCACCAGAACAGATCTATGGCTACACCTTC
>.|15|TRBV7-2|.|TRBJ2-3
CASSLSPGSTDTQYF
TGTGCCAGCAGCTTGAGCCCAGGGTCCACAGATACGCAGTATTTT